This TCR beta chain was observed in a study of blood T cell repertoires in COVID-19. The repertoire was sequenced with immunoSEQ multiplex PCR; TCRdb's copy has only in-frame clones and lacks some. The sample includes 35,000 to 45,000 clones, 78% of them seen just once. Per germline, CDR1 LNHDA and CDR2 SQIVND (reference sequence). V trimming: 7 bases; J trimming: 7 bases; junction bases outside the gene matches: 15. The CDR3 totals 16 residues. Sequenced input: peripheral blood. The receptor comes from a man in his 70s with acute or convalescent COVID-19. The chain employs TRBV19 and TRBJ2-4; 8 bases are a match to TRBD1. The CDR3 loop is CASTRRQGATRNIQYF. The CDR3 DNA sequence: TGTGCCAGTACTAGGCGGCAGGGGGCGACCAGGAACATTCAGTACTTC. The full variable domain, rest sourced from reference TRBV19 and TRBJ2-4, is DGGITQSPKYLFRKEGQNVTLSCEQNLNHDAMYWYRQDPGQGLRLIYYSQIVNDFQKGDIAEGYSVSREKKESFPLTVTSAQKNPTAFYLCASTRRQGATRNIQYFGAGTRLSVL.